This entry lists 5 T cell receptor beta chains sequenced from one sample in a study of blood T cells in healthy people across ages. Combining a sample-barcoded 5' primer with a J-beta primer mix, a second PCR ran for 7 to 11 cycles. MiXCR, applied by TCRdb to the 5' RACE reads, yields one record per CDR3 protein. This repertoire shows about 800,000 distinct CDR3 sequences, roughly 60% found once; its top ten account for 20% to 25%. What was sequenced was blood. The origin of the receptors is a young man in good health.

This clonotype was observed a few times. The J gene is TRBJ1-2, the V gene TRBV25-1; no firm D call. V lost 3 bases to trimming and J lost 7 bases, with 15 bases between them. The CDR3 contains 14 residues. From germline, CDR1 is MGHDK and CDR2 SYGVNS. The CDR3 sequence: CASSEVRLGGGYTF. CDR3 sequence (DNA): TGTGCCAGCAGTGAGGTTCGACTCGGCGGTGGCTACACCTTC.

The V and J genes are TRBV14 and TRBJ1-2; no clear D gene. The CDR3 totals 13 residues. The V gene lost 3 bases and the J gene lost 4 bases, with 9 bases spanning the gap. The germline CDR1 and CDR2 sequences are SGHDN and FVKESK. This CDR3 reads CASSQVTSYGYTF. In DNA, the CDR3 is TGTGCCAGCAGCCAGGTGACTTCCTATGGCTACACCTTC.

This rearrangement joins TRBV2 to TRBJ2-2; TRBD2 is a possible D gene (6 bases). The CDR3 extends over 16 amino acids. Per the germline V gene, CDR1 is SNHLY and CDR2 is FYNNEI. With 4 bases removed from V and 6 bases from J, the gap between germline ends came to 18 bases. The CDR3 bases are TGTGCCAGCAGTGCGGCGGGGATCCGTGCCCCCGGGGAGCTGTTTTTT. It codes for CASSAAGIRAPGELFF.

The chain is built from TRBV7-2 and TRBJ2-2; D not certain. The CDR3 is 15 residues long. Deletions cut 2 bases from V and 4 bases from J, with 11 bases between. CDR1 is SGHTA, CDR2 FQGNSA, per germline. This CDR3 reads CASSLSGWATGELFF. The CDR3 DNA reads as TGTGCCAGCAGCTTATCCGGGTGGGCCACCGGGGAGCTGTTTTTT.

V gene TRBV12-3 or TRBV12-4 combines with J gene TRBJ2-1, with D possibly TRBD1 on 6 matching bases. Between the trimmed V and J ends, which lost 6 bases and 0 bases, there was a span of 9 bases. The CDR3 consists of 14 residues. CDR3 sequence reads: CASRQTGSYNEQFF. CDR3 in DNA: TGTGCCAGCAGGCAGACAGGCTCCTACAATGAGCAGTTCTTC.